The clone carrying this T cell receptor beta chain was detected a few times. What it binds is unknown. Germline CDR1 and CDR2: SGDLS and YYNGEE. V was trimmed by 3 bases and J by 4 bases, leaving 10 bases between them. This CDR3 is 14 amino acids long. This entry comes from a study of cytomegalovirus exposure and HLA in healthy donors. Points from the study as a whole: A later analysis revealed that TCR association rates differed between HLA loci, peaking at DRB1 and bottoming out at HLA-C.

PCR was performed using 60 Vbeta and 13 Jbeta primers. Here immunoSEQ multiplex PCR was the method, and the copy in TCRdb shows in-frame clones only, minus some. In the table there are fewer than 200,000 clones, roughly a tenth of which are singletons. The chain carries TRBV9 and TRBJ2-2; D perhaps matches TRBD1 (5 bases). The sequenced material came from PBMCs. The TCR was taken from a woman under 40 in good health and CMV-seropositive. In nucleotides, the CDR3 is TGTGCCAGCAGCGAGGGGTGGGGCACCGGGGAGCTGTTTTTT. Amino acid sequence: CASSEGWGTGELFF.